This TCR beta chain was found in a study of human thymus T cells. Study findings and constraints: Gene usage (both V and J) appeared biased in thymic and blood repertoires.

Healthy Finnish infants undergoing corrective surgery for congenital heart defects were used as donors. During surgery, about 0.5-1 mL peripheral blood was drawn from four of eight donors. Profiling relied on immunoSEQ multiplex PCR, and the TCRdb table lists in-frame clones only, not all of them. Of tens of thousands of clones in the sample, about 93% were seen once. Trimming left V 0 bases short and J 0 bases short, with 10 bases between. The CDR3 runs 16 residues. The germline V gene has CDR1 SGHRS and CDR2 YFSETQ. Notes on this clone: The antigen remains unidentified.

This receptor was taken from a boy in the first two years of life with a congenital heart defect but otherwise immunologically healthy. The chain recombines TRBV5-1 with TRBJ2-4; unclear D gene. The sequenced material came from blood. CDR3 loop: CASSLAPGLAKNIQYF. The DNA for the CDR3 is TGCGCCAGCAGCTTGGCGCCCGGGTTAGCCAAAAACATTCAGTACTTC.